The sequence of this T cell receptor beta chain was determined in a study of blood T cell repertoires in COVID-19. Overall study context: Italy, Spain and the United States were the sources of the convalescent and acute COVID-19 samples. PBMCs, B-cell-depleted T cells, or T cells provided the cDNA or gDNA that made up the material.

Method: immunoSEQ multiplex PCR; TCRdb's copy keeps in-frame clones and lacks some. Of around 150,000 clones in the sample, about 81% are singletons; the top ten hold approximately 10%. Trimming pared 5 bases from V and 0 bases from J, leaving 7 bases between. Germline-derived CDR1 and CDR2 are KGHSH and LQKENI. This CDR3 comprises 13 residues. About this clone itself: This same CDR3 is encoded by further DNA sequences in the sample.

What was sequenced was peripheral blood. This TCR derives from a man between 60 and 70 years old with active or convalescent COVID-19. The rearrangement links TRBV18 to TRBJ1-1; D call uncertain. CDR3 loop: CASSGQVNTEAFF. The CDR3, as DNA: TGTGCCAGCTCAGGGCAGGTGAACACTGAAGCTTTCTTT.